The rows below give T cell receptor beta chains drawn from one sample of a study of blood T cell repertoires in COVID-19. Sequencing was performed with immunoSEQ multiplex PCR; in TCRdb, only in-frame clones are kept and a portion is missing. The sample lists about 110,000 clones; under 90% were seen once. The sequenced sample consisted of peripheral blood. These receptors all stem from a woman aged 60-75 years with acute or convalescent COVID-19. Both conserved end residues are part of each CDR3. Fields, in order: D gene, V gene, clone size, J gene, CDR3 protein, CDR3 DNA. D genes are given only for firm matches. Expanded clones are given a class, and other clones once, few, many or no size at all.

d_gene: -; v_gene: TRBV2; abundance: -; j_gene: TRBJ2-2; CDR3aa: CASSEEGAGELFF; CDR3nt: TGTGCCAGCAGTGAAGAAGGGGCCGGGGAGCTGTTTTTT
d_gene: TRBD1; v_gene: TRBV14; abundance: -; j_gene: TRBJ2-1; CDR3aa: CASSLGQGIGWVNEQFF; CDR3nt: TGTGCCAGCAGTCTGGGACAGGGGATCGGTTGGGTCAATGAGCAGTTCTTC
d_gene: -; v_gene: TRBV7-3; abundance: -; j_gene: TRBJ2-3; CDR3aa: CASSLTPLSVGATDTQYF; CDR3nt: TGTGCCAGCAGCTTAACCCCTCTCAGCGTAGGGGCGACAGATACGCAGTATTTT
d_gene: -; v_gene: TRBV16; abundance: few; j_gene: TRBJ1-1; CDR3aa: CASSQRTLNTEAFF; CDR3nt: TGTGCCAGCAGCCAAAGGACATTGAACACTGAAGCTTTCTTT
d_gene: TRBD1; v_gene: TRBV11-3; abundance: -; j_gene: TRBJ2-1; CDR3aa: CASSLDEDGTAFF; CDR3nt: TGTGCCAGCAGCTTAGATGAGGACGGGACAGCGTTCTTC
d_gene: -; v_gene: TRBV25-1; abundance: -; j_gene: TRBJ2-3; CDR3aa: CASSDVTATDTQYF; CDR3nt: TGTGCCAGCAGTGACGTTACAGCTACAGATACGCAGTATTTT
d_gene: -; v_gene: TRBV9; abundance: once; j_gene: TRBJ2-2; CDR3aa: CASSVEEHRSGTGELFF; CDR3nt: TGTGCCAGCAGCGTAGAAGAGCACCGCTCGGGCACCGGGGAGCTGTTTTTT
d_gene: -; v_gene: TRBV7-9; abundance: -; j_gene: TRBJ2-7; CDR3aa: CASSLAGRAYEQYF; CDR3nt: TGTGCCAGCAGCTTAGCCGGCAGGGCCTACGAGCAGTACTTC
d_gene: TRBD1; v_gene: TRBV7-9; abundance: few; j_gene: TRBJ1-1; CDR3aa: CASSLARTGVTEAFF; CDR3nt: TGTGCCAGCAGCTTAGCCCGGACAGGGGTCACTGAAGCTTTCTTT
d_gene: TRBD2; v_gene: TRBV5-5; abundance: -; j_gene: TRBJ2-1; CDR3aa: CASSLTSGRHNEQFF; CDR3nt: TGTGCCAGCAGCTTGACTAGCGGGAGGCACAATGAGCAGTTCTTC
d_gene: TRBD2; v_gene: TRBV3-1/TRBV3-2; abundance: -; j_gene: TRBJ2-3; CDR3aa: CASSQGTSGRAIDTQYF; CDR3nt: TGTGCCAGCAGCCAGGGGACTAGCGGGAGGGCAATAGATACGCAGTATTTT
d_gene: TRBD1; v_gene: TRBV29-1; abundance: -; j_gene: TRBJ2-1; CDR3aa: CSVQRTGQGPGEQFF; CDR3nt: TGCAGCGTCCAACGGACGGGACAGGGACCTGGTGAGCAGTTCTTC
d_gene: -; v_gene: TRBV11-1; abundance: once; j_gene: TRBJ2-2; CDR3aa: CASTLNPGTAGELFF; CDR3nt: TGTGCCAGCACCCTAAACCCGGGAACCGCCGGGGAGCTGTTTTTT
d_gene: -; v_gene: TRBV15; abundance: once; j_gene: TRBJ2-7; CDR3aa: CATSREHRVEYEQYF; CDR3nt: TGTGCCACCAGCAGAGAACACAGGGTTGAATACGAGCAGTACTTC
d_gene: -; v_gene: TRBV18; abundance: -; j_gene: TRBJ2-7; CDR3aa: CASSPSGRETYEQYF; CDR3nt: TGTGCCAGCTCACCATCAGGAAGAGAAACCTACGAGCAGTACTTC
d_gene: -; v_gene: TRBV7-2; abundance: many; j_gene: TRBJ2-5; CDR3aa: CASSFTGGETQYF; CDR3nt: TGTGCCAGCAGCTTTACCGGGGGAGAGACCCAGTACTTC
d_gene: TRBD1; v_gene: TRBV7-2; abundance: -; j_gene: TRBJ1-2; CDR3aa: CASSLGTGLGGYTF; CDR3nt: TGTGCCAGCAGCTTAGGGACAGGGCTAGGTGGCTACACCTTC
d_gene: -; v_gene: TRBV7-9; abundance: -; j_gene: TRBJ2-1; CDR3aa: CASSLGDRDFYNEQFF; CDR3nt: TGTGCCAGCAGCTTAGGGGACCGGGACTTCTACAATGAGCAGTTCTTC
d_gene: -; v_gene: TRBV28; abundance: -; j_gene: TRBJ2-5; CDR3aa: CASSLGRGARQETQYF; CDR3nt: TGTGCCAGCAGTTTAGGCAGGGGCGCCCGGCAAGAGACCCAGTACTTC
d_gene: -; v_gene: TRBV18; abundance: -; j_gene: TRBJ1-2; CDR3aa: CASSLLGQDNYGYTF; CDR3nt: TGTGCCAGCTCACTTTTGGGGCAGGACAACTATGGCTACACCTTC
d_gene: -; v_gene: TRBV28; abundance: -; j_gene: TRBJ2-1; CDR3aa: CASSLNPPPVHNEQFF; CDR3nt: TGTGCCAGCAGTTTAAATCCCCCTCCGGTCCACAATGAGCAGTTCTTC
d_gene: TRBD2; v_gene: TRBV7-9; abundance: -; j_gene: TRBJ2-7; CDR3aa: CASSLIASGGSSYEQYF; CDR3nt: TGTGCCAGCAGCTTAATCGCTAGCGGGGGTAGCTCCTACGAGCAGTACTTC
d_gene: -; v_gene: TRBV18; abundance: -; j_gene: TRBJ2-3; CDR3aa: CASSARGEGTQYF; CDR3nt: TGTGCCAGCTCCGCCCGGGGAGAGGGTACGCAGTATTTT
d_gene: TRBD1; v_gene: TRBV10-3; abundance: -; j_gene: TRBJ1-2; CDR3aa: CAISESGQGARGYTF; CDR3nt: TGTGCCATCAGTGAGTCGGGACAGGGGGCGCGAGGCTACACCTTC
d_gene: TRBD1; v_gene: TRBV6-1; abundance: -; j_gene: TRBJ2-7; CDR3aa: CASSEAVTGSWYEQYF; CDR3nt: TGTGCCAGCAGTGAAGCGGTGACAGGGAGCTGGTACGAGCAGTACTTC
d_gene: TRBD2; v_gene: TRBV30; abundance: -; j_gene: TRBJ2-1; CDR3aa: CAWRPTSGPYNEQFF; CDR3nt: TGTGCCTGGAGACCCACTAGCGGGCCATACAATGAGCAGTTCTTC
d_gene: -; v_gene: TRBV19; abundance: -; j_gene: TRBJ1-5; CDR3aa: CASTPGGDSNQPQHF; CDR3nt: TGTGCCAGTACCCCCGGGGGGGATAGCAATCAGCCCCAGCATTTT
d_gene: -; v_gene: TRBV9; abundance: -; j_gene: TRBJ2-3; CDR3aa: CASSATDLGDTQYF; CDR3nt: TGTGCCAGCAGCGCTACGGACTTGGGAGATACGCAGTATTTT
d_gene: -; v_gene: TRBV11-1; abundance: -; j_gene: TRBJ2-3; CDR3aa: CASSFGDTQYF; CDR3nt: TGTGCCAGCAGCTTCGGGGATACGCAGTATTTT
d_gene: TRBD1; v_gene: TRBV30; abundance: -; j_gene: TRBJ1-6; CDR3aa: CAWSVTSQGRLAPLHF; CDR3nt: TGTGCCTGGAGTGTAACCTCACAGGGGAGGCTCGCCCCCCTCCACTTT
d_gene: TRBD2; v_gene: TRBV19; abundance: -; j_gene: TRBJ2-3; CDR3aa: CASSRPGLAGEDTQYF; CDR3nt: TGTGCCAGTAGTAGACCGGGACTAGCGGGAGAAGATACGCAGTATTTT
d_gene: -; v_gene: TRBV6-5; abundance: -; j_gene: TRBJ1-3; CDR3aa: CASHSSGNTIYF; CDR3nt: TGTGCCAGCCATAGCTCTGGAAACACCATATATTTT
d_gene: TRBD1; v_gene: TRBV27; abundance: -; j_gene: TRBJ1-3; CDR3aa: CASSRQGGNTIYF; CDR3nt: TGTGCCAGCAGTCGACAGGGAGGAAACACCATATATTTT
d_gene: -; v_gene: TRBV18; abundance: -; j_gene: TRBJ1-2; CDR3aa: CASSPPQQGSGYTF; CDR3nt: TGTGCCAGCTCACCACCGCAGCAAGGGAGTGGCTACACCTTC
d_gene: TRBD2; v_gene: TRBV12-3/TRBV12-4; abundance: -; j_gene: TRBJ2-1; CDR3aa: CASSLAAGDEQFF; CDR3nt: TGTGCCAGCAGTTTGGCAGCGGGGGATGAGCAGTTCTTC
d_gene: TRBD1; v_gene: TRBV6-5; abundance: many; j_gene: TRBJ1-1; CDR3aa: CASRAGQGDTEAFF; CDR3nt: TGTGCCAGCAGAGCGGGACAGGGCGACACTGAAGCTTTCTTT
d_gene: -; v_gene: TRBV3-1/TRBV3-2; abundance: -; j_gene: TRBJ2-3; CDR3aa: CASSQDGNTQYF; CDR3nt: TGTGCCAGCAGCCAAGACGGTAATACGCAGTATTTT